Listed below are T cell receptor beta chains from one sample, sequenced in a study of cytomegalovirus exposure and HLA in healthy donors. Profiled with immunoSEQ multiplex PCR; TCRdb holds only in-frame clones, not every one. The profile shows about 40,000 clones, approximately 57% of them singletons. What was sequenced was PBMCs. The receptors stem from a man between 60 and 75 years old in good health and CMV-seropositive. The CDR3 runs from the conserved cysteine through the conserved F or W. D genes are given only for firm matches. Some rows mark clone size as missing; the rest say once, few, many or name a class of expanded clone.

clone_size	d_call	v_call	j_call	cdr3_nt	cdr3_aa
NA	TRBD2	TRBV25-1	TRBJ2-7	TGTGCCAGCACCCGACTAGCGGGAGACTCCTACGAGCAGTACTTC	CASTRLAGDSYEQYF
once	NA	TRBV10-3	TRBJ2-2	TGTGCCATCAGTGAGTCCAGCGGCCGGAACACCGGGGAGCTGTTTTTT	CAISESSGRNTGELFF
NA	TRBD2	TRBV2	TRBJ2-7	TGTGCCAGCAGGGAAGGGACTAGCGGTTTATACGAGCAGTACTTC	CASREGTSGLYEQYF
few	TRBD2	TRBV7-9	TRBJ2-7	TGTGCCAGCAGCTCACCGGACGGACTAGCGGGAACCTACGAGCAGTACTTC	CASSSPDGLAGTYEQYF
NA	TRBD1	TRBV5-6	TRBJ1-4	TGTGCCAGCAGCTGGGGACAGGGTGGTGAAAAACTGTTTTTT	CASSWGQGGEKLFF
NA	TRBD1	TRBV5-6	TRBJ2-7	TGTGCCAGCAGCCGGGACAGATACTACGAGCAGTACTTC	CASSRDRYYEQYF
NA	TRBD1	TRBV9	TRBJ2-1	TGTGCCAGCAGCGTAGAGGGGACAGGCGGCAATGAGCAGTTCTTC	CASSVEGTGGNEQFF
few	NA	TRBV27	TRBJ1-5	TGTGCCAGCAGCACAGGGTGGAGCAATCAGCCCCAGCATTTT	CASSTGWSNQPQHF
NA	NA	TRBV7-9	TRBJ1-3	TGTGCCAGCAGCCCCCGGGACACTCTCTCTGGAAACACCATATATTTT	CASSPRDTLSGNTIYF
NA	NA	TRBV5-1	TRBJ2-3	TGCGCCAGCAGCTGGACAGTAGGAGATACGCAGTATTTT	CASSWTVGDTQYF
few	NA	TRBV28	TRBJ1-5	TGTGCCAGCAGCCGCAACAGGGTAAGCCAGCCCCAGCATTTT	CASSRNRVSQPQHF
NA	NA	TRBV9	TRBJ2-3	TGTGCCAGCAGCGTGGGGGTTTGGGGGGATCCAACAGATACGCAGTATTTT	CASSVGVWGDPTDTQYF
NA	NA	TRBV6-1	TRBJ2-7	TGTGCCAGCACTGGACAGAGGGGGACGGCCGAGCAGTACTTC	CASTGQRGTAEQYF
medium-sized	NA	TRBV7-9	TRBJ2-2	TGTGCCAGCAGCTTAGACCTAGCGCCCGGGGAGCTGTTTTTT	CASSLDLAPGELFF
NA	TRBD2	TRBV15	TRBJ2-7	TGTGCCACCAGCAGCAGAGCGGGACCCCTCTACGAGCAGTACTTC	CATSSRAGPLYEQYF
NA	TRBD2	TRBV7-2	TRBJ2-7	TGTGCCAGCAGCTTCAGCGGGGAAGCCTACGAGCAGTACTTC	CASSFSGEAYEQYF
NA	NA	TRBV25-1	TRBJ2-2	TGTGCCAGCACCACCTCAGCGGCCTACACCGGGGAGCTGTTTTTT	CASTTSAAYTGELFF
NA	NA	TRBV4-1	TRBJ2-1	TGCGCCAGCAGACCCGTCCCATCCGGTGAGCAGTTCTTC	CASRPVPSGEQFF
few	TRBD2	TRBV30	TRBJ2-7	TGTGCCTGGAGTGTTTCCAGGGGACTAGCTTTCTACGAGCAGTACTTC	CAWSVSRGLAFYEQYF
NA	NA	TRBV6-1	TRBJ1-4	TGTGCCAGCAGTGAAAGTAGGGGGGAAAAACTGTTTTTT	CASSESRGEKLFF
NA	NA	TRBV2	TRBJ2-5	TGTGCCAGCAGTATCCTACGCCTGCCAGGAGGGAACAACCAAGAGACCCAGTACTTC	CASSILRLPGGNNQETQYF
once	NA	TRBV9	TRBJ2-5	TGTGCCAGCAGCGTAGCTGCGGGGCACCAAGAGACCCAGTACTTC	CASSVAAGHQETQYF
NA	NA	TRBV27	TRBJ1-5	TGTGCCAGCAGGCCAACGGGGATAAATCAGCCCCGGCATTTT	CASRPTGINQPRHF
NA	TRBD2	TRBV7-2	TRBJ2-3	TGTGCCAGCAGCACCCGGACTAGAGGGCAGTATTTT	CASSTRTRGQYF
NA	NA	TRBV15	TRBJ1-1	TGTGCCACCAGCAGAGATCGGGCAGGGGTCACTGAAGCTTTCTTT	CATSRDRAGVTEAFF
NA	TRBD1	TRBV6-5	TRBJ2-7	TGTGCCAGCGGGTGGACAGGGGCCTATGAGCAGTACTTC	CASGWTGAYEQYF
NA	TRBD1	TRBV7-2	TRBJ2-7	TGTGCCAGCAGCCGGCCGGGACAGTCCTACGAGCAGTACTTC	CASSRPGQSYEQYF